This T cell receptor (beta chain) was obtained from a study of early T cells in non-severe SARS-CoV-2 infection. TCRdb reprocessed the 5' RACE reads via MiXCR and lists one record per CDR3 protein. Here the sample spans 65,000 to 95,000 distinct CDR3 sequences, roughly 5.3% being singletons. J gave up 0 bases and V 1 base, and 7 bases lay outside the gene matches. The V gene's germline CDR1 is SEHNR and CDR2 FQNEAQ (reference sequence). The CDR3 consists of 17 residues. This specimen was whole blood, taken at baseline. This clonotype was sampled from an adult who was a healthcare worker with PCR-confirmed SARS-CoV-2 infection or an uninfected control (not recorded which). J is TRBJ2-3 and V is TRBV7-9; TRBD2 agrees at 7 bases. The CDR3 bases are TGTGCCAGCAGCTTAGTCGAGGCGGGAGTTAGCACAGATACGCAGTATTTT. It is translated as CASSLVEAGVSTDTQYF.